Following are 9 T cell receptor beta chains from one sample sequenced in a study of chemoradiotherapy in HPV16-positive cancers. TCRdb's table, derived via immunoSEQ multiplex PCR, lists solely in-frame clones and lacks some. The sample shows approximately 9,000 clones, roughly nine tenths of them seen only once. The sample was blood, taken from a patient who underwent chemoradiotherapy. The receptors originated from a human donor with HPV-associated anogenital cancer.

The chain is built from TRBV18 and TRBJ2-3; 7 bases match TRBD2. Germline CDR1 reads KGHSH; CDR2 reads LQKENI. The V gene end was trimmed by 2 bases and the J gene end by 2 bases; junction bases not matched to a gene: 7. This CDR3 is built from 16 residues. The CDR3 nucleotides are TGTGCCAGCTCACCATCATCGGGAGGCACCACAGATACGCAGTATTTT. Its translation: CASSPSSGGTTDTQYF.

The chain combines TRBV30 with TRBJ1-2, with TRBD1 identical over 9 bases. The CDR3 covers 15 residues. V lost 2 bases, J lost 8 bases, and 12 bases stayed unmatched. CDR1 and CDR2 (germline): GTSNPN, SVGIG (reference sequence). The CDR3 protein is CAWSLPTGGESGYTF. The CDR3 DNA follows: TGTGCCTGGAGTCTCCCTACAGGGGGCGAGAGCGGCTACACCTTC.

The chain is built from TRBV18 and TRBJ1-3; 7 bases agree with TRBD1. This CDR3 is 16 amino acids long. V trimming: 0 bases; J trimming: 4 bases; junction bases outside the gene matches: 6. Germline V gene data show CDR1 as KGHSH and CDR2 as LQKENI. CDR3 nucleotide sequence: TGTGCCAGCTCACCACCGGCACAGGGGTTCGGAAACACCATATATTTT. This gives the protein CASSPPAQGFGNTIYF. The full variable domain, completed using reference TRBV18 and TRBJ1-3, is NAGVMQNPRHLVRRRGQEARLRCSPMKGHSHVYWYRQLPEEGLKFMVYLQKENIIDESGMPKERFSAEFPKEGPSILRIQQVVRGDSAAYFCASSPPAQGFGNTIYFGEGSWLTVV.

The gene calls are TRBV19 and TRBJ2-6, with unresolved D. Trimming removed 3 bases at V and 2 bases at J, with 8 bases between. Germline lookup yields CDR1 LNHDA and CDR2 SQIVND (reference sequence). There are 15 residues in the CDR3. The CDR3 DNA reads TGTGCCAGTAGTATTACGGGTGCTGGGGCCAACGTCCTGACTTTC. It translates to CASSITGAGANVLTF.

The chain uses TRBV28 and TRBJ2-6; 8 nucleotides match TRBD1. Germline assignment: CDR1 MDHEN and CDR2 SYDVKM. Unmatched junction bases numbered 8, after V lost 7 bases and J lost 3 bases. The CDR3 runs 16 residues. The CDR3 nucleotides are TGTGCCAGCACCGACCCAGGGGGCAGTGGGGCCAACGTCCTGACTTTC. It encodes CASTDPGGSGANVLTF. The full variable domain, its missing parts supplied by reference TRBV28 and TRBJ2-6, is DVKVTQSSRYLVKRTGEKVFLECVQDMDHENMFWYRQDPGLGLRLIYFSYDVKMKEKGDIPEGYSVSREKKERFSLILESASTNQTSMYLCASTDPGGSGANVLTFGAGSRLTVL.

The rearrangement uses TRBV19 and TRBJ2-7; D gene uncertain. The germline V gene encodes CDR1 LNHDA and CDR2 SQIVND (reference sequence). The V gene lost 2 bases and the J gene lost 0 bases, with 8 bases spanning the gap. The CDR3 extends over 14 amino acids. CDR3 in amino acids: CASSISLISYEQYF. In nucleotides, the CDR3 is TGTGCCAGTAGTATAAGCCTGATCTCCTACGAGCAGTACTTC. Full variable domain (remainder filled in from reference TRBV19 and TRBJ2-7): DGGITQSPKYLFRKEGQNVTLSCEQNLNHDAMYWYRQDPGQGLRLIYYSQIVNDFQKGDIAEGYSVSREKKESFPLTVTSAQKNPTAFYLCASSISLISYEQYFGPGTRLTVT.

The J gene is TRBJ2-5, the V gene TRBV5-5; a weak D match, TRBD1 (5 bases). The germline CDR1 and CDR2 sequences are SGHKS and YYEKEE (reference sequence). Trimming stripped 4 bases from V and 5 bases from J, with 18 bases between. The CDR3 loop spans 15 amino acids. The CDR3 nucleotides read TGTGCCAGCAGCACAGGAATGTCGTTAGGGGAGACCCAGTACTTC. Protein: CASSTGMSLGETQYF.

The V gene is TRBV5-4, the J gene TRBJ1-3; maybe TRBD1 (6 bases). Per germline, CDR1 SGHNT and CDR2 YYREEE (reference sequence). The CDR3 covers 15 residues. Trimming removed 6 bases from V and 4 bases from J, with 17 bases in between. CDR3 bases: TGTGCCAGCACCTCAACCGGGACACCGGGAAACACCATATATTTT. This gives the protein CASTSTGTPGNTIYF.

The chain employs TRBV7-2 and TRBJ1-2, with TRBD1 as a possible D gene (6 bases). This CDR3 comprises 17 residues. Trimming took off 1 base at V and 2 bases at J, with 17 bases between the two ends. Germline CDR1 is SGHTA and CDR2 is FQGNSA. The CDR3 sequence is CASSLGGLGGANYGYTF. The CDR3 bases are TGTGCCAGCAGCTTAGGGGGCTTAGGGGGGGCGAACTATGGCTACACCTTC.